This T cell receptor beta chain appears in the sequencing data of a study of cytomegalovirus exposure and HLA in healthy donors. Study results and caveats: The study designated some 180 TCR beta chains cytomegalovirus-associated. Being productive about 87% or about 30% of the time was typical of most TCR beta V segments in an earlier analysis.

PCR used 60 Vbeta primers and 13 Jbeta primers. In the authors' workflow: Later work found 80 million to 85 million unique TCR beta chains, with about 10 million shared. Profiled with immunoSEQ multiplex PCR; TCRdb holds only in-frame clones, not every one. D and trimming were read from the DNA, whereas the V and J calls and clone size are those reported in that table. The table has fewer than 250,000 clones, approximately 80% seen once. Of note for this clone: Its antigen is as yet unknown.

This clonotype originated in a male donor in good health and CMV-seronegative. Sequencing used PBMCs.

The CDR3 coding sequence is TGTGCCAGCAGCGTAGCCCCACTAGCGGGAGGGCTTGACGAGCAGTACTTC. Translating it yields CASSVAPLAGGLDEQYF. The chain combines TRBV9 with TRBJ2-7; TRBD2 aligns across 13 bases. Germline V lookup: CDR1 SGDLS, CDR2 YYNGEE. J was trimmed by 5 bases and V by 0 bases; bases with no gene match: 8. This CDR3 is built from 17 residues.